This T cell receptor beta chain stems from a study of blood T cell repertoires in COVID-19. Overall study context: Samples of COVID-19 (acute and convalescent) were obtained from the United States, Italy and Spain. Sample material is recorded as cDNA or gDNA derived from T cells, B-cell-depleted T cells, or PBMCs.

This CDR3 contains 14 residues. Trimming stripped 3 bases from V and 1 base from J, with 8 bases between. The germline V gene has CDR1 MGHDK and CDR2 SYGVNS. Original methodology: Amplified reference gene primers provided the basis for estimating nucleated cell counts. The method was immunoSEQ multiplex PCR; TCRdb's version includes in-frame clones alone and lacks a portion of them. That table gives V, J and clone size, and the DNA gave D and trimming. The profile shows some 50,000 clones, about 82% of them singletons. The chain joins TRBV25-1 to TRBJ2-3; the D is unclear. This receptor was identified in a human donor in a cohort sampled during active COVID-19. Sequenced input: peripheral blood. CDR3 DNA: TGTGCCAGCAGTGACCCGAGCGGCACAGATACGCAGTATTTT. Residues: CASSDPSGTDTQYF.